Listed below are T cell receptor beta chains from one sample, sequenced in a study of PD-L1 blockade in urothelial cancer. Measured with immunoSEQ multiplex PCR; TCRdb has only the in-frame clones, and not every one. Of approximately 50,000 clones in the sample, about 86% were seen once. This sample comprised PBMCs, obtained around atezolizumab (anti-PD-L1) treatment. The receptors shown here come from a man in his sixties or seventies with urothelial cancer. CDR3s include the opening cysteine and the closing phenylalanine or tryptophan. The order of the fields is CDR3 DNA, CDR3 protein, clone size, J gene, D gene, V gene. The D gene is left open where the match is weak. A row's size may be missing; if present it is once, few, many or a size class.

CDR3nt: TGCGCCAGCAGCCAAGGACTAGCGGGAACCTACGAGCAGTACTTC
CDR3aa: CASSQGLAGTYEQYF
abundance: NA
j_gene: TRBJ2-7
d_gene: TRBD2
v_gene: TRBV4-3

CDR3nt: TGTGCCAGCAGGGGGGAGGTTAACTATGGCTACACCTTC
CDR3aa: CASRGEVNYGYTF
abundance: NA
j_gene: TRBJ1-2
d_gene: NA
v_gene: TRBV25-1

CDR3nt: TGTGCCAGCAGCTTAAATCCCCAGACTGAAGCTTTCTTT
CDR3aa: CASSLNPQTEAFF
abundance: once
j_gene: TRBJ1-1
d_gene: NA
v_gene: TRBV7-3

CDR3nt: TGCGCCAGCAGCTTCCTCAGGGGAGGGAATACTGAAGCTTTCTTT
CDR3aa: CASSFLRGGNTEAFF
abundance: NA
j_gene: TRBJ1-1
d_gene: NA
v_gene: TRBV4-3

CDR3nt: TGCGCCAGCAGCCAAGATGGGACAGGGGCTTATGAAAAACTGTTTTTT
CDR3aa: CASSQDGTGAYEKLFF
abundance: NA
j_gene: TRBJ1-4
d_gene: TRBD1
v_gene: TRBV4-3

CDR3nt: TGTGCCAGTAGTATAGTCCCGGACAAGAACACTGAAGCTTTCTTT
CDR3aa: CASSIVPDKNTEAFF
abundance: NA
j_gene: TRBJ1-1
d_gene: NA
v_gene: TRBV19

CDR3nt: TGTGCCAGCAGCCAATCACGACAGAATGAAAAACTGTTTTTT
CDR3aa: CASSQSRQNEKLFF
abundance: NA
j_gene: TRBJ1-4
d_gene: NA
v_gene: TRBV16

CDR3nt: TGTGCCAGCAGTGAAGCCACAGGGGGGGAAGCTTTCTTT
CDR3aa: CASSEATGGEAFF
abundance: NA
j_gene: TRBJ1-1
d_gene: TRBD1
v_gene: TRBV2

CDR3nt: TGTGCCAGCAGCCAGGACAGGCAGACCCAGTACTTC
CDR3aa: CASSQDRQTQYF
abundance: NA
j_gene: TRBJ2-5
d_gene: TRBD1
v_gene: TRBV7-9

CDR3nt: TGTGCCAGCAGTACCTTAGGAGGGGCTGGAAACACCATATATTTT
CDR3aa: CASSTLGGAGNTIYF
abundance: NA
j_gene: TRBJ1-3
d_gene: NA
v_gene: TRBV6-1

CDR3nt: TGCGCCAGCAGCCTTCTGGACAGGGGTTCCTACAATGAGCAGTTCTTC
CDR3aa: CASSLLDRGSYNEQFF
abundance: NA
j_gene: TRBJ2-1
d_gene: TRBD1
v_gene: TRBV5-1

CDR3nt: TGTGCCAGCAGCCTGACAGGGGAATATGGCTACACCTTC
CDR3aa: CASSLTGEYGYTF
abundance: NA
j_gene: TRBJ1-2
d_gene: TRBD1
v_gene: TRBV5-6

CDR3nt: TGTGCCAGCATGGAGGGCGGCTCCTACGAGCAGTACTTC
CDR3aa: CASMEGGSYEQYF
abundance: once
j_gene: TRBJ2-7
d_gene: NA
v_gene: TRBV6-6

CDR3nt: TGTGCCACCACCCCCCCGGACAACTCTGGAAACACCATATATTTT
CDR3aa: CATTPPDNSGNTIYF
abundance: NA
j_gene: TRBJ1-3
d_gene: NA
v_gene: TRBV18

CDR3nt: TGTGCCAGCAGCCAAGATAGGAGTCAGCCCCAGCATTTT
CDR3aa: CASSQDRSQPQHF
abundance: NA
j_gene: TRBJ1-5
d_gene: NA
v_gene: TRBV14

CDR3nt: TGTGCCAGCAGTTTTATGTACGAGCAGTACTTC
CDR3aa: CASSFMYEQYF
abundance: NA
j_gene: TRBJ2-7
d_gene: NA
v_gene: TRBV28

CDR3nt: TGTGCCAGCAGTGAATTCTGGGACTACACAGATACGCAGTATTTT
CDR3aa: CASSEFWDYTDTQYF
abundance: NA
j_gene: TRBJ2-3
d_gene: TRBD2
v_gene: TRBV2

CDR3nt: TGTGCCAGCAGCTCCGGGGGGCCTACCGATGAGCAGTTCTTC
CDR3aa: CASSSGGPTDEQFF
abundance: few
j_gene: TRBJ2-1
d_gene: NA
v_gene: TRBV7-2

CDR3nt: TGCGCCAGCAGTGAGAAACTTCTCCTAGCCAAAAACATTCAGTACTTC
CDR3aa: CASSEKLLLAKNIQYF
abundance: NA
j_gene: TRBJ2-4
d_gene: NA
v_gene: TRBV10-1

CDR3nt: TGTGCCAGTAGCACCACAGGGAGCGCCTATAATTCACCCCTCCACTTT
CDR3aa: CASSTTGSAYNSPLHF
abundance: few
j_gene: TRBJ1-6
d_gene: NA
v_gene: TRBV19

CDR3nt: TGTGCCAGCGGAGCGGGACTACTCACAGATACGCAGTATTTT
CDR3aa: CASGAGLLTDTQYF
abundance: NA
j_gene: TRBJ2-3
d_gene: TRBD2
v_gene: TRBV6-5

CDR3nt: TGTGCCAGCAGTTCGGATCAGCCCCAGCATTTT
CDR3aa: CASSSDQPQHF
abundance: NA
j_gene: TRBJ1-5
d_gene: NA
v_gene: TRBV28

CDR3nt: TGTGCCAGCAGCTTAAACCTCGGCTCACGGGAGTTGCAATTCTTC
CDR3aa: CASSLNLGSRELQFF
abundance: few
j_gene: TRBJ2-1
d_gene: NA
v_gene: TRBV7-9

CDR3nt: TGTGCCAGCACTGAAGTACGGGGAGTCCCTGAAGCTTTCTTT
CDR3aa: CASTEVRGVPEAFF
abundance: NA
j_gene: TRBJ1-1
d_gene: NA
v_gene: TRBV7-9

CDR3nt: TGCGCCAGCAGCCCGACCGGGACAACGAACACCGGGGAGCTGTTTTTT
CDR3aa: CASSPTGTTNTGELFF
abundance: NA
j_gene: TRBJ2-2
d_gene: NA
v_gene: TRBV5-1

CDR3nt: TGCAGTGCCCCTCAAGCCACTGAAGCTTTCTTT
CDR3aa: CSAPQATEAFF
abundance: NA
j_gene: TRBJ1-1
d_gene: NA
v_gene: TRBV20-1

CDR3nt: TGCGCCAGCAGCCAACTGACAGGGCGGGATGGCTACACCTTC
CDR3aa: CASSQLTGRDGYTF
abundance: NA
j_gene: TRBJ1-2
d_gene: TRBD1
v_gene: TRBV5-1

CDR3nt: TGTGCCAGCAGCTTCGGGACAGGGGGCGCGAGGTCCGAGCAGTACTTC
CDR3aa: CASSFGTGGARSEQYF
abundance: once
j_gene: TRBJ2-7
d_gene: TRBD1
v_gene: TRBV5-4

CDR3nt: TGCAGCGTTGAGGGCCGGGACAGGGAATTTTCGGGCGAGCAGTACTTC
CDR3aa: CSVEGRDREFSGEQYF
abundance: NA
j_gene: TRBJ2-7
d_gene: TRBD1
v_gene: TRBV29-1

CDR3nt: TGTGCCAGCAGTGAGGGGGGACAAAAACTGTTTTTT
CDR3aa: CASSEGGQKLFF
abundance: few
j_gene: TRBJ1-4
d_gene: NA
v_gene: TRBV6-1